The T cell receptor beta chain described here comes from a study of CD4+ T cells in melanoma. Whole-study results and caveats: A reported correlation linked neoantigen-specific CD4+ T cells to CD8+, macrophage and B cell function. In melanoma, neoantigen-specific CD4+ T cells reportedly differed in differentiation state.

Assay: immunoSEQ multiplex PCR; the TCRdb copy retains only in-frame clones and omits some. The profile shows some 150,000 clones, about 93% of them singletons. The CDR3 is 16 amino acids. Germline CDR1 SGHRS, CDR2 YFSETQ. V shed 0 bases and J 8 bases; nucleotides not matched to a gene: 9. Concerning this clone itself: The antigen is unknown.

The chain joins TRBV5-1 to TRBJ2-1, with 9 bases lining up with TRBD1. This receptor was taken from a human donor with melanoma. This CDR3 reads CASSLVGDRASDEQFF. The CDR3 region has the DNA TGCGCCAGCAGCTTGGTCGGGGACAGGGCTTCTGATGAGCAGTTCTTC.